The clone carrying this T cell receptor beta chain has at least ten counts. Germline V CDR1 and CDR2: ENHRY, SYGVKD. V lost 0 bases, J lost 5 bases, and 11 bases lay in between. The CDR3 sequence is 14 residues long. Using RNA transcripts, the TCR beta CDR3 regions were amplified. An opening RT-PCR round employed HTBI primers and preceded a second-round multiplex PCR. TCRdb re-called the multiplex PCR reads with MiXCR, one entry per CDR3 protein. Of about 210,000 distinct CDR3 sequences listed, 25% to 30% are singletons. These data come from a study of Graves' ophthalmopathy and Graves' hyperthyroidism.

The chain carries TRBV10-3 and TRBJ2-7; no clear D. Source material: peripheral blood. The origin of this receptor is a middle-aged man with Graves' ophthalmopathy. This chain's CDR3 is CAISESAQRHEQYF. CDR3 bases: TGTGCCATCAGTGAGTCTGCCCAGCGACACGAGCAGTACTTC.